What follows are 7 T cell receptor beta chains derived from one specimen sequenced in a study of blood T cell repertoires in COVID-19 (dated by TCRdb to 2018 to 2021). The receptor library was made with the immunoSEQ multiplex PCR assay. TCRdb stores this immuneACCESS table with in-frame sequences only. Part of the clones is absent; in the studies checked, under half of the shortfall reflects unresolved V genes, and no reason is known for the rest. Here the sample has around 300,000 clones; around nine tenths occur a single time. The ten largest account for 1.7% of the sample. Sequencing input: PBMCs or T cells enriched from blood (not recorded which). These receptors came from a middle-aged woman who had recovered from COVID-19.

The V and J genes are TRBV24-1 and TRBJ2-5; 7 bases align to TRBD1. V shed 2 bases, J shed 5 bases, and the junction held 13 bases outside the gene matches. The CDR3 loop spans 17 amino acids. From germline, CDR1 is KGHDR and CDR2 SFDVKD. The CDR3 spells CATSDSPGAGGWETQYF. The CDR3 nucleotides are TGTGCCACCAGTGATTCTCCCGGGGCAGGGGGTTGGGAGACCCAGTACTTC.

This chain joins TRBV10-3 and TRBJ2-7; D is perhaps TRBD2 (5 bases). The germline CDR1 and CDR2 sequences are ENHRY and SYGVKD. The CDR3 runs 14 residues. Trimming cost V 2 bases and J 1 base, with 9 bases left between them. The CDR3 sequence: CAISEEPGSYEQYF. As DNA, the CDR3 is TGTGCCATCAGTGAGGAGCCGGGGTCCTACGAGCAGTACTTC.

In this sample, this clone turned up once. CDR3 nucleotides: TGTGCCACCAGTGATGCGAGGACAGCTAGCACAGATACGCAGTATTTT. Protein sequence: CATSDARTASTDTQYF. V and J are TRBV24-1 and TRBJ2-3; D perhaps matches TRBD1 (6 bases). V lost 3 bases and J 0 bases, leaving 12 bases between the germline ends. The CDR3 runs to 16 residues. CDR1 KGHDR and CDR2 SFDVKD come from the germline V gene.

The CDR3 loop reads CASSIVAGGSETQYF. The CDR3 coding sequence is TGTGCCAGCAGCATTGTAGCGGGAGGTTCAGAGACCCAGTACTTC. The chain carries TRBV5-5 and TRBJ2-5; the match to TRBD2 covers 10 bases. Germline CDR1 SGHKS, CDR2 YYEKEE (reference sequence). After removal of 4 bases from V and 4 bases from J, the junction contained 7 bases not matched to a gene. The CDR3 totals 15 residues.

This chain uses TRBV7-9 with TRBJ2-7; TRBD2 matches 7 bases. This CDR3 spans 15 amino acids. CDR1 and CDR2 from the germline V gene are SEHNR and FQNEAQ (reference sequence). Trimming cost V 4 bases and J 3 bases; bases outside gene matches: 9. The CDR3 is CASSSGLVGRYEQYF. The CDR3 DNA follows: TGTGCCAGCAGCTCCGGACTAGTGGGGCGCTACGAGCAGTACTTC.

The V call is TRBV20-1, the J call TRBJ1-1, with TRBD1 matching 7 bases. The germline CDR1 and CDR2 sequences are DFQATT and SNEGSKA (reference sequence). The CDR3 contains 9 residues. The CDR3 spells CKPQGKAFF. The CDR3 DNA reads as TGCAAACCACAGGGGAAAGCTTTCTTT.

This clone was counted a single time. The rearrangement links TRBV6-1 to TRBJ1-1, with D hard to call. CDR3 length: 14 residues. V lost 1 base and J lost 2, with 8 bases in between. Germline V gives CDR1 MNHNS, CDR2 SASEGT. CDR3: CASSEVPDNTEAFF. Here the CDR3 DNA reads TGTGCCAGCAGTGAAGTCCCAGATAACACTGAAGCTTTCTTT.